This TCR beta chain was recorded in a study of OX40 agonist ivuxolimab in advanced cancers. About the study as a whole: Ivuxolimab, which targeted the costimulatory receptor OX40 (CD134), was an agonistic, fully human IgG2 monoclonal antibody. Intravenous ivuxolimab was administered to patients every 2 weeks at six dose levels: 0.01, 0.1, 0.3, 1.5, 3 and 10 mg/kg. Of the approximately 54 dose-escalation patients, hepatocellular carcinoma was present in approximately 20, melanoma in around 15, renal cell carcinoma in 9 and head and neck cancer in 9. In the dose-escalation cohort, 70% to 85% of patients were male, and the mean age was 60 years with a range of about 20 to 79. Prior anti-PD-1, anti-PD-L1 or anti-CTLA-4 therapy was permitted, and checkpoint inhibitors had been received by roughly 40% of dose-escalation patients. Partial responses occurred in three dose-escalation patients: two with cutaneous melanoma and one with hepatocellular carcinoma. The point of sequencing TCRbeta in the periphery was to test whether ivuxolimab changed TCR sequence diversity and drove clonal T-cell expansion. The paper reports the monotherapy dose-escalation portion (N = 52 patients) of the phase I ivuxolimab trial. Beyond this particular receptor, the publication reports: Antigen specificity was not determined for the clonally expanded peripheral T cells. Partial responders in the 0.1-3.0 mg/kg groups had among the lowest normalized peripheral clonal expansion, especially among CD8+ T cells. Clonal expansion of both CD4+ and CD8+ blood T cells was observed from baseline to week 6 at doses 0.1 to 3.0 mg/kg. Low levels of normalized T-cell clonal expansion were also seen in some nonresponding patients. After ivuxolimab, more expanded clones were found on average in CD8+ T cells than in CD4+ T cells.

Trimming removed 4 bases from V and 3 bases from J, leaving 17 bases between the germline ends. Reading the germline V gene (reference sequence) gives CDR1 SGHKS and CDR2 YYEKEE. Counted from cysteine to phenylalanine, this CDR3 has 15 amino acids. Only CDR3 DNA is held: 45 bases, read in frame from base 1. The trial excluded patients who had a history of autoimmune disease or who were on systemic immunosuppression. Peripheral blood for TCR sequencing was collected from all dose cohorts at baseline, on cycle 4 day 1, and on cycle 7 day 1. Samples were obtained from an open-label, multicenter, first-in-human phase I dose-escalation trial of ivuxolimab. Adults with locally advanced or metastatic melanoma, renal cell, hepatocellular, or head and neck squamous cell carcinoma were enrolled in the trial. Before TCR sequencing, CD4+ and CD8+ T cells were separately sorted from peripheral blood. As for this clone: This clone's antigen is unknown. Base qualities are not recorded, but no much larger clone differs from it by a single base.

Genomic DNA was extracted from sorted cells for sequencing of the TCRbeta CDR3 region. The immunoSEQ Assay was used to sequence the TCRbeta CDR3 regions. What TCRdb holds here is the immuneACCESS table cut down to in-frame rearrangements. Part of the clones is not present; checked against another copy, under half of the missing clones reflect an unresolved V gene, and the others are unexplained. The sample table shows around 82,000 clones, and 85% to 90% are seen once. Over 10% of the sample is in the top ten clones. The receptor was derived from an adult with an advanced solid tumor such as melanoma, head and neck, liver or kidney cancer. This material consisted of CD4+ or CD8+ T cells sorted from blood, taken in a trial of the OX40 agonist ivuxolimab. The chain is encoded by TRBV5-5 joined to TRBJ2-7; no D gene can be assigned with confidence. The DNA sequence is as follows: TGTGCCAGCAGCCCCAGCCCTGGGTTAGACTACGAGCAGTACTTC. It encodes CASSPSPGLDYEQYF.